These T cell receptor beta chains were read from a single sample in a study of PD-1 blockade in classical Hodgkin lymphoma. Produced via immunoSEQ multiplex PCR; TCRdb's table is partial and in-frame only. The profile shows tens of thousands of clones, 89% of them singletons. The starting material was peripheral blood mononuclear cells (PBMCs), obtained at baseline. The receptor set was obtained from a human donor with classical Hodgkin lymphoma. CDR3s include the opening cysteine and the closing phenylalanine or tryptophan.

>TRBJ2-2|TRBV9
CASSPPPAGTGELFF
>TRBJ1-3|TRBV5-8
CASAQSDTIYF
>TRBJ2-5|TRBV11-2
CASTSGQIQETQYF
>TRBJ1-2|TRBV29-1
CSVDAGQISNYGYTF
>TRBJ2-5|TRBV7-9
CASSWGPPYQGGSETQYF
>TRBJ2-7|TRBV28
CASRSPGLAVYEQYF
>TRBJ1-1|TRBV23-1
CASSHLGPIQAFF
>TRBJ2-7|TRBV6-1
CASRPGTSAPEQYF
>TRBJ1-5|TRBV5-5
CASSLVGGSNQPQHF
>TRBJ2-7|TRBV5-6
CASSLASAAGYEQYF
>TRBJ1-6|TRBV10-1
CASSADMPDSPLHF
>TRBJ2-1|TRBV6-5
CASSFAPSWSYNEQFF
>TRBJ1-2|TRBV21-1
CASSSPTQSWDRDLYGYTF
>TRBJ2-5|TRBV7-9
CASSLPRQGIRETQYF
>TRBJ2-7|TRBV6-6
CASTGTGVQYEQYF
>TRBJ2-5|TRBV6-5
CASSHRQGAGETQYF
>TRBJ2-7|TRBV5-4
CASSLAGSHEQYF
>TRBJ1-1|TRBV7-2
CASSPETGWNTEAFF
>TRBJ2-5|TRBV29-1
CSVEDGVDRGHTQETQYF
>TRBJ1-2|TRBV6-1
CASSKGNYGYTF
>TRBJ2-5|TRBV5-1
CASSYPRTSGTYQETQYF
>TRBJ1-5|TRBV2
CASSRRTGRDQPQHF
>TRBJ2-7|TRBV19
CASSIEAGPGEQYF
>TRBJ2-7|TRBV9
CASSGRDTLGEQYF
>TRBJ2-7|TRBV7-2
CASSLGGGGGIYEQYF